The rows below give T cell receptor beta chains drawn from one sample of a study of cytomegalovirus exposure and HLA in healthy donors. The protocol was immunoSEQ multiplex PCR, while the TCRdb copy is restricted to in-frame clones and leaves out a portion. The sample has hundreds of thousands of clones, approximately 80% seen once; the top ten hold less than 4.5%. Sequenced: PBMCs. The source is a male donor in good health and CMV-seronegative. The CDR3 runs from the conserved cysteine through the conserved F or W. The D gene is left open where the match is weak. A clone size is listed for some rows: how often the clone was seen (once, few, many), or a class if it is expanded.

clone_size j_call v_call d_call cdr3_nt cdr3_aa
NA TRBJ2-7 TRBV6-5 TRBD1 TGTGCCATCCGACAGGGGTACGAGCAGTACTTC CAIRQGYEQYF
NA TRBJ1-5 TRBV7-9 NA TGTGCCAGCAGCTTTGGGGGAGGAGGGAGTAAGGATCAGCCCCAGCATTTT CASSFGGGGSKDQPQHF
few TRBJ2-1 TRBV5-1 TRBD1 TGCGCCAGCAGACGTCAGGGGGTGGGCGGTGAGCAGTTCTTC CASRRQGVGGEQFF
NA TRBJ1-2 TRBV7-9 NA TGTGCCAGCAGCCCCTCTACGGTCCAACCCTTTAGCTATGGCTACACCTTC CASSPSTVQPFSYGYTF
NA TRBJ1-5 TRBV5-1 TRBD1 TGCGCCAGCAGCTTGGGGGACAGGGAGAATCAGCCCCAGCATTTT CASSLGDRENQPQHF
NA TRBJ1-4 TRBV5-1 TRBD1 TGCGCCAGCAGCGCCCCAGGGGGAAGGGCTAATGAAAAACTGTTTTTT CASSAPGGRANEKLFF
NA TRBJ1-4 TRBV6-6 NA TGTGCCAGCAGTTACTCGGCGGGGAATGAAAAACTGTTTTTT CASSYSAGNEKLFF
once TRBJ1-4 TRBV7-9 NA TGTGCCAGCAGCTTAGAGGGGAAATATAATGAAAAACTGTTCTTT CASSLEGKYNEKLFF
NA TRBJ1-5 TRBV28 NA TGTGCCAGCAGTTTAGGCTACGGGAATCAGCCCCAGCATTTT CASSLGYGNQPQHF
once TRBJ2-5 TRBV5-6 TRBD2 TGTGCCAGCAGCTTGGGACTAGCGGGGCGAGAGACCCAGTACTTC CASSLGLAGRETQYF
NA TRBJ1-4 TRBV7-9 NA TGTTCCAGCAGTGGAGATCATGCAACTAATGAAAAACTGTTTTTT CSSSGDHATNEKLFF
NA TRBJ2-1 TRBV28 TRBD1 TGTGCCAGCAGTATGACAGGGGGCTTCTACAATGAGCAGTTCTTC CASSMTGGFYNEQFF
NA TRBJ1-1 TRBV28 TRBD1 TGTGCCAGCAGTTACAGGGGGAACACTGAAGCTTTCTTT CASSYRGNTEAFF
NA TRBJ2-1 TRBV7-3 NA TGTGCCAGCAGCCCCGGGACTCCCGCCTACAATGAGCAGTTCTTC CASSPGTPAYNEQFF
many TRBJ1-3 TRBV6-5 NA TGTGCCAGCAGTCGTGGAAACACCATATATTTT CASSRGNTIYF
NA TRBJ2-2 TRBV5-1 TRBD2 TGCGCCAGCAGCGGCGGGACTACCACCGGGGAGCTGTTTTTT CASSGGTTTGELFF
once TRBJ2-3 TRBV11-2 TRBD2 TGTGCCAGCAGTTTACTAGCGAGCAGCACAGATACGCAGTATTTT CASSLLASSTDTQYF
NA TRBJ2-1 TRBV9 NA TGTGCCAGCAGCGTACAGGCCCTGACATACAATGAGCAGTTCTTC CASSVQALTYNEQFF
many TRBJ1-3 TRBV2 TRBD1 TGTGCCAGCAGTGAAGAAGACAGGGTCGGAAACACCATATATTTT CASSEEDRVGNTIYF
once TRBJ2-3 TRBV14 NA TGTGCCAGCAGCTTCATCACAGATACGCAGTATTTT CASSFITDTQYF
NA TRBJ2-2 TRBV4-1 TRBD1 TGCGCCAGCAGCCATAGACAGGGGGCCGTTTTTGCCGGGGAGCTGTTTTTT CASSHRQGAVFAGELFF
few TRBJ2-7 TRBV5-1 NA TGCGCCAGCAGCTTGGGTAGCGCGAGCTCCTACGAGCAGTACTTC CASSLGSASSYEQYF
once TRBJ1-2 TRBV10-3 TRBD1 TGTGCCATCAGACCCCCCGGGACAGGGGGCGGCTACACCTTC CAIRPPGTGGGYTF
NA TRBJ1-1 TRBV19 TRBD1 TGTGCCAGTTCCGGACAGGGGGCCTCTGAAGCTTTCTTT CASSGQGASEAFF
many TRBJ2-7 TRBV20-1 NA TGCAGTGCTAGTCAGGGGGGCGAGCAGTACTTC CSASQGGEQYF
NA TRBJ1-1 TRBV7-4 NA TGTGCCAGCAGCTTAGAGCAGGGGAGGAACACTGAAGCTTTCTTT CASSLEQGRNTEAFF
NA TRBJ1-1 TRBV19 NA TGTGCCAGTAGTATTCGGGGGGCGAACACTGAAGCTTTCTTT CASSIRGANTEAFF
NA TRBJ2-1 TRBV21-1 NA TGTGCCAGCAGCAAAGCAACCCGAGGTGAGCAGTTCTTC CASSKATRGEQFF
NA TRBJ1-1 TRBV15 NA TGTGCCACCAGCAGAAAGCGGAACACTGAAGCTTTCTTT CATSRKRNTEAFF
NA TRBJ2-7 TRBV27 NA TGTGCCAGCAGTCATGGACAGTTCTCCTACGAGCAGTACTTC CASSHGQFSYEQYF
NA TRBJ1-2 TRBV25-1 NA TGTGCCAGCAGTGAAGTCGGACAGTACTATGGCTACACCTTC CASSEVGQYYGYTF
NA TRBJ2-3 TRBV20-1 NA TGCAGTGCGGCCTTTGATACGCAGTATTTT CSAAFDTQYF
NA TRBJ1-2 TRBV7-2 NA TGTGCCAGCAGCCCGCGACAGGTTCCTAACTATGGCTACACCTTC CASSPRQVPNYGYTF
NA TRBJ2-7 TRBV19 TRBD1 TGTGCCAGTAGTGACCGAGGGGGCGCGGTCCACGAGCAGTACTTC CASSDRGGAVHEQYF
NA TRBJ1-1 TRBV12-5 TRBD1 TGTGCTAGTGGTCTCAACATCGGGACAGGGAACACTGAAGCTTTCTTT CASGLNIGTGNTEAFF
NA TRBJ1-6 TRBV29-1 NA TGCAGCGTTGAAGAGCGGTGGAACCCTCCAAATAATTCACCCCTCCACTTT CSVEERWNPPNNSPLHF
NA TRBJ1-3 TRBV7-9 NA TGTGCCAGCACCAATCAAGCAAACTCTGGAAACACCATATATTTT CASTNQANSGNTIYF
NA TRBJ2-3 TRBV6-1 TRBD2 TGTGCCAGCAGTGATTGGACTAGCGGGAGTGCAGATACGCAGTATTTT CASSDWTSGSADTQYF
NA TRBJ2-7 TRBV9 TRBD1 TGTGCCAGCAGCGTCGGACAGGGCCCTTCCTACGAGCAGTACTTC CASSVGQGPSYEQYF
NA TRBJ2-3 TRBV10-1 TRBD2 TGCGCCAGCAGTTTAGGGACTAGCGGGAGTGGAGCTACGCAGTATTTT CASSLGTSGSGATQYF
NA TRBJ1-2 TRBV5-1 NA TGCGCCAGCTCTGCGGGGGTTGGCTATGGCTACACCTTC CASSAGVGYGYTF
NA TRBJ1-1 TRBV2 TRBD1 TGTGCCAGCAGCTGGACAGGCGGTTTGAACACTGAAGCTTTCTTT CASSWTGGLNTEAFF
NA TRBJ2-1 TRBV10-2 TRBD2 TGCGCCAGCAGTCGCAGCGGGACGTACAATGAGCAGTTCTTC CASSRSGTYNEQFF
NA TRBJ1-6 TRBV28 TRBD1 TGTGCCAGCAGTTTAGGGACAGGGGGCCAGTCACCCCTCCACTTT CASSLGTGGQSPLHF
few TRBJ1-1 TRBV7-2 NA TGTGCCAGCAGCTTAGATAGCGGAAACACTGAAGCTTTCTTT CASSLDSGNTEAFF
NA TRBJ2-7 TRBV27 TRBD2 TGTGCCAGCAGCCACCGTCTAGCGGGAGTTACCTACGAGCAGTACTTC CASSHRLAGVTYEQYF
NA TRBJ1-2 TRBV2 NA TGTGCCAGCAGTGAGGAGGGGAGGGACTATGGCTACACCTTC CASSEEGRDYGYTF
many TRBJ2-5 TRBV11-2 TRBD2 TGTGCCAGCAGCCCCAACCCCGGTCTAGCGGGCAAAGAGACCCAGTACTTC CASSPNPGLAGKETQYF
NA TRBJ1-1 TRBV29-1 TRBD1 TGCAGCGCCAGGGGGCTCCGGGGGCGGCAGACTGAAGCTTTCTTT CSARGLRGRQTEAFF
NA TRBJ1-2 TRBV18 NA TGTGCCAGCTCACCGGCGGATAACTATGGCTACACCTTC CASSPADNYGYTF